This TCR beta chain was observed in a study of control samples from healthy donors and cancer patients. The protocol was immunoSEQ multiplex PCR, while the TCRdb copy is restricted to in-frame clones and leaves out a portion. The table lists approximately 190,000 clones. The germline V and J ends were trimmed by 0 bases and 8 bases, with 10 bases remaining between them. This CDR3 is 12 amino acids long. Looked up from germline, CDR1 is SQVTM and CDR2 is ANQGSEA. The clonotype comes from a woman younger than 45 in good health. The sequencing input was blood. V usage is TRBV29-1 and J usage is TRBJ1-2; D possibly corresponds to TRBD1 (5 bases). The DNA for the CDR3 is TGCAGCGTTGAAGATCTGAGGGGAGGCTACACCTTC. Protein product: CSVEDLRGGYTF. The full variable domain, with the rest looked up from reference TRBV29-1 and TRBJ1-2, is SAVISQKPSRDICQRGTSLTIQCQVDSQVTMMFWYRQQPGQSLTLIATANQGSEATYESGFVIDKFPISRPNLTFSTLTVSNMSPEDSSIYLCSVEDLRGGYTFGSGTRLTVV.